Below, 27 T cell receptor beta chains from the same sample are listed, as sequenced in a study of T-cell memory formation after mild COVID-19. TCRdb ran MiXCR on the 5' RACE reads and lists one entry per CDR3 protein. The sample has 100,000 to 150,000 distinct CDR3 sequences, approximately 6.3% seen once. The sequencing input was PBMCs or a T cell subset sorted from them (not recorded which). The receptors come from an adult woman who had mild COVID-19 (a few samples of this study predate the infection). Cell type and time point are not known.

The gene calls are TRBV4-3 and TRBJ2-2; 10 bases map to TRBD2. The junction had 6 bases not matched to a gene; V was cut back by 1 base and J by 7 bases. The germline V gene encodes CDR1 LGHNA and CDR2 YSLEER. The CDR3 extends over 16 amino acids. The CDR3 bases are TGCGCCAGCAGCCAAGTAACTAGCGGGGTCGTCGGGGAGCTGTTTTTT. This codes for CASSQVTSGVVGELFF.

This clonotype was seen at least ten times. J is TRBJ2-3 and V is TRBV20-1, with 7 bases fitting TRBD2. The junction had 6 bases not matched to a gene; V was cut back by 3 bases and J by 6 bases. Germline CDR1 and CDR2: DFQATT and SNEGSKA (reference sequence). This CDR3 is built from 13 residues. The CDR3 DNA reads as TGCAGTGCTAGGACTAGCCCCCAGGATACGCAGTATTTT. This translates into CSARTSPQDTQYF.

V and J are TRBV20-1 and TRBJ1-2, with TRBD1 as a possible D gene (6 bases). Trimming took 0 bases from V and 5 from J, leaving 22 bases between them. The CDR3 runs to 17 residues. Germline CDR1 is DFQATT and CDR2 is SNEGSKA (reference sequence). The CDR3 region has the DNA TGCAGTGCTAGAGATCTCTTGCAGGGGCCATCGGTGTATGGCTACACCTTC. Protein: CSARDLLQGPSVYGYTF.

This clonotype appeared many times. This chain uses TRBV5-1 with TRBJ2-1; 7 bases line up with TRBD2. Per the germline V gene, CDR1 is SGHRS and CDR2 is YFSETQ. The V gene end was trimmed by 4 bases and the J gene end by 2 bases; junction bases not matched to a gene: 24. The CDR3 consists of 21 residues. This CDR3 is CASSIRPSSGVRMRTYNEQFF. In DNA, the CDR3 is TGCGCCAGCAGCATACGGCCGTCGAGCGGGGTAAGAATGAGAACCTACAATGAGCAGTTCTTC.

This clonotype was detected only a few times. V and J are TRBV20-1 and TRBJ1-2; D possibly corresponds to TRBD1 (6 bases). This CDR3 is 15 amino acids long. Germline CDR1 reads DFQATT; CDR2 reads SNEGSKA (reference sequence). V lost 3 bases, J lost 4 bases, and 18 bases lay in between. The CDR3 loop reads CSASEGGGPFYGYTF. In DNA form, the CDR3 reads TGCAGTGCTAGCGAAGGGGGGGGCCCTTTCTATGGCTACACCTTC.

V is TRBV12-3 or TRBV12-4 and J is TRBJ2-2; no definite D call. The CDR3 covers 13 residues. V was shortened by 3 bases and J by 7 bases, with 9 bases between the two germline ends. The CDR3 reads CASSFTTGGELFF. CDR3 bases: TGTGCCAGCAGTTTTACCACGGGCGGGGAGCTGTTTTTT.

This clonotype was found a few times. This rearrangement joins TRBV4-1 to TRBJ2-4; D is possibly TRBD2 (6 bases). The germline CDR1 and CDR2 sequences are MGHRA and YSYEKL. CDR3 length equals 16 residues. V dropped 1 base and J dropped 2 bases, with 12 bases sitting between them. CDR3 sequence reads: CASSQVVGGPKNIQYF. CDR3 coding DNA: TGCGCCAGCAGCCAAGTAGTGGGGGGACCCAAAAACATTCAGTACTTC.

In its sample, this clonotype was seen many times. V and J are TRBV5-1 and TRBJ1-1; TRBD1 agrees at 8 bases. The germline gives CDR1 SGHRS, CDR2 YFSETQ. The CDR3 is made up of 16 amino acids. The V segment lost 0 bases and the J segment 1 base; nucleotides outside the gene matches: 5. In nucleotides, the CDR3 is TGCGCCAGCAGCTTGGGATCGACAGGGGAGAACACTGAAGCTTTCTTT. Amino acids: CASSLGSTGENTEAFF.

This clonotype was recorded at least ten times. The gene calls are TRBV4-3 and TRBJ1-1, with 9 bases identical to TRBD1. CDR1 is LGHNA, CDR2 YSLEER, per germline. V was pared by 0 bases and J by 2 bases, with 4 bases of the junction left unmatched. CDR3 size: 16 residues. CDR3 loop: CASSQEQGAYNTEAFF. CDR3 bases: TGCGCCAGCAGCCAAGAACAGGGGGCGTATAACACTGAAGCTTTCTTT.

This clonotype was detected many times. CDR3 sequence reads: CASSSDRGSTDTQYF. DNA of the CDR3: TGTGCCAGCAGCTCGGACAGGGGGTCCACAGATACGCAGTATTTT. The chain carries TRBV6-5 and TRBJ2-3; 10 bases are a match to TRBD1. V lost 6 bases to trimming and J lost 2 bases; unmatched junction nucleotides: 5. The CDR3 length is 15 residues. CDR1 is MNHEY and CDR2 is SVGAGI in the germline V gene.

This clonotype was observed a few times. The chain is built from TRBV3-1 and TRBJ2-1; 8 nucleotides line up with TRBD1. V lost 4 bases and J lost 4; bases outside the gene matches: 6. Germline CDR1 is LGHDT and CDR2 is YNNKEL (reference sequence). CDR3 length equals 15 residues. The CDR3 loop is CASSLTGVKYNEQFF. CDR3 DNA sequence: TGTGCCAGCAGCCTGACAGGGGTGAAGTACAATGAGCAGTTCTTC.

This clonotype was detected only a few times. The rearrangement links TRBV19 to TRBJ2-1, with a tentative D call TRBD2 (6 bases). Germline V gene lookup returns CDR1 LNHDA and CDR2 SQIVND (reference sequence). The CDR3 consists of 13 residues. V lost 8 bases, J lost 9 bases, and 17 bases lay in between. Written as DNA, the CDR3 is TGTGCCAGTGAGAGCGGAGGGCAGGGTGAGCAGTTCTTC. Translating it yields CASESGGQGEQFF.

Only a few counts were recorded for this clonotype. The V gene is TRBV18, the J gene TRBJ1-2; 8 bases are a match to TRBD1. The ends lost 6 bases at V and 7 bases at J; junction bases unmatched: 13. The CDR3 has 15 residues. Germline lookup yields CDR1 KGHSH and CDR2 LQKENI. The chain's CDR3 is CASSSTDRGSAGYTF. CDR3 in DNA: TGTGCCAGCTCTTCAACTGACAGGGGAAGCGCTGGCTACACCTTC.

This clonotype was seen at least ten times. The chain joins TRBV7-3 to TRBJ2-1, with D perhaps being TRBD1 or TRBD2 (5 bases each). V lost 4 bases to trimming and J lost 8 bases, with 21 bases between them. Germline V gives CDR1 SGHTA, CDR2 FQGTGA. The length of the CDR3 is 16 residues. The CDR3 nucleotides read TGTGCCAGCAGCTCGAGGGGTCTCCTTAGAGGGGATGAGCAGTTCTTC. It yields the protein CASSSRGLLRGDEQFF. Full variable domain (rest looked up from reference TRBV7-3 and TRBJ2-1): GAGVSQTPSNKVTEKGKYVELRCDPISGHTALYWYRQSLGQGPEFLIYFQGTGAADDSGLPNDRFFAVRPEGSVSTLKIQRTERGDSAVYLCASSSRGLLRGDEQFFGPGTRLTVL.

This clonotype has more than one count but fewer than ten. The CDR3 protein is CASSLDHAGGAYEQYF. The CDR3 DNA reads as TGTGCCAGCAGCTTAGATCATGCGGGGGGGGCCTACGAGCAGTACTTC. The chain is built from TRBV11-3 and TRBJ2-7, with TRBD2 matching over 9 bases. CDR1 and CDR2 (germline): SGHNT, YENEEA. With 0 bases clipped from V and 2 bases from J, the junction kept 5 bases outside the gene matches. This CDR3 is 16 amino acids long.

In this sample, this clonotype turned up many times. Germline and junction disagree at one end, which may indicate a read error. The rearrangement uses TRBV7-9 and TRBJ2-5; 9 bases agree with TRBD1. This CDR3 has 18 residues. The germline gives CDR1 SEHNR, CDR2 FQNEAQ (reference sequence). The CDR3 nucleotides read TGTGCCAGCAGCATAGCCTCCAACCGGGACAGGGCACAAGAGACCCAGTACTTC. Translated: CASSIASNRDRAQETQYF.

This clonotype was detected many times. CDR3: CAISPPQGWEQYF. The CDR3 region has the DNA TGTGCCATCAGTCCCCCCCAAGGGTGGGAGCAGTACTTC. The V gene is TRBV10-3, the J gene TRBJ2-7; D not certain. This CDR3 comprises 13 residues. Germline CDR1 reads ENHRY; CDR2 reads SYGVKD. V lost 5 bases and J lost 7, with 15 bases in between.

V gene TRBV7-9 combines with J gene TRBJ1-1, with 9 bases aligning to TRBD1. V lost 2 bases and J lost 7; bases outside the gene matches: 5. In germline, CDR1 is SEHNR, CDR2 FQNEAQ (reference sequence). CDR3 length equals 14 residues. CDR3 nucleotide sequence: TGTGCCAGCAGCTTACATACAGGGGGCTTTGAAGCTTTCTTT. Translating gives CASSLHTGGFEAFF.

V is TRBV12-3 or TRBV12-4 and J is TRBJ2-7, with TRBD1 identical over 8 bases. This CDR3 region has 13 residues. J was trimmed by 5 bases and V by 8 bases; bases with no gene match: 8. The CDR3 region has the DNA TGTGCCAGCGGAATGGACAGGGTAAACGAGCAGTACTTC. Its translation: CASGMDRVNEQYF.

The V call is TRBV7-9, the J call TRBJ2-1; TRBD2 aligns across 11 bases. This CDR3 spans 15 amino acids. Germline lookup yields CDR1 SEHNR and CDR2 FQNEAQ (reference sequence). V shed 5 bases and J 6 bases; nucleotides not matched to a gene: 6. The CDR3 nucleotides read TGTGCCAGCAGCACCGGGACTAGCGGTTTCAATGAGCAGTTCTTC. Amino acid sequence: CASSTGTSGFNEQFF.

This chain uses TRBV28 with TRBJ2-7, with D tentatively TRBD1 or TRBD2 (5 bases each). There are 15 residues in the CDR3. The germline CDR1 and CDR2 sequences are MDHEN and SYDVKM. Trimming cost V 2 bases and J 1 base, with 12 bases left between them. CDR3 DNA sequence: TGTGCCAGCAGTTTAGGGGGACCTCCTTCCTACGAGCAGTACTTC. Translated, it gives CASSLGGPPSYEQYF.

The J gene is TRBJ2-3, the V gene TRBV7-3, with D possibly being TRBD1 or TRBD2 (6 bases each). The CDR3 runs to 14 residues. Trimming removed 5 bases from V and 1 base from J, with 10 bases in between. The V gene's germline CDR1 is SGHTA and CDR2 FQGTGA. Here the CDR3 DNA reads TGTGCCAGCAGCGAGGGGGGCGGCACAGATACGCAGTATTTT. It is translated as CASSEGGGTDTQYF. Combining the CDR3 with reference TRBV7-3 and TRBJ2-3 gives the whole variable domain GAGVSQTPSNKVTEKGKYVELRCDPISGHTALYWYRQSLGQGPEFLIYFQGTGAADDSGLPNDRFFAVRPEGSVSTLKIQRTERGDSAVYLCASSEGGGTDTQYFGPGTRLTVL.

The gene calls are TRBV7-9 and TRBJ1-2; D gene ambiguous. The CDR3 runs to 14 residues. Germline CDR1 and CDR2: SEHNR and FQNEAQ (reference sequence). V lost 7 bases and J 2 bases, leaving 14 bases between the germline ends. CDR3 amino acids: CASTSDRGNYGYTF. CDR3 coding DNA: TGTGCCAGCACCTCAGATCGGGGAAACTATGGCTACACCTTC.

This clonotype was seen repeatedly, ten times or more. The genes are TRBV7-2 and TRBJ2-3, with TRBD2 identical over 12 bases. This CDR3 comprises 16 residues. Germline V gene lookup returns CDR1 SGHTA and CDR2 FQGNSA. The V and J ends lost 5 bases and 4 bases, in that order; junction bases with no gene match: 7. The CDR3 bases are TGTGCCAGCAGCCCCAGGACTAGCGGGAACTCAGATACGCAGTATTTT. This codes for CASSPRTSGNSDTQYF. Full variable domain (outside the CDR3, taken from reference TRBV7-2 and TRBJ2-3): GAGVSQSPSNKVTEKGKDVELRCDPISGHTALYWYRQSLGQGLEFLIYFQGNSAPDKSGLPSDRFSAERTGGSVSTLTIQRTQQEDSAVYLCASSPRTSGNSDTQYFGPGTRLTVL.

This clonotype was counted at least ten times. V is TRBV7-2 and J is TRBJ1-3; no clear D gene. Trimming removed 5 bases from V and 0 bases from J, with 11 bases in between. The CDR3 totals 15 residues. Germline loops: CDR1 SGHTA, CDR2 FQGNSA. The chain's CDR3 is CASSTRRSSGNTIYF. CDR3 bases: TGTGCCAGCAGCACCCGACGCAGCTCTGGAAACACCATATATTTT.

This sequence joins TRBV19 and TRBJ2-1; no clear D. V was cut by 0 bases and J by 12 bases, with 9 bases left in between. The germline gives CDR1 LNHDA, CDR2 SQIVND (reference sequence). CDR3 length: 12 amino acids. The CDR3 DNA sequence: TGTGCCAGTAGTATAGAGGCAGGTCGGCAGTTCTTC. Encoded protein: CASSIEAGRQFF.

This clonotype was seen many times. The rearrangement uses TRBV7-2 and TRBJ2-3; D unresolved. This CDR3 has 12 amino acids. Trimming stripped 5 bases from V and 10 bases from J, with 13 bases between. CDR1 is SGHTA and CDR2 is FQGNSA in the germline V gene. DNA of the CDR3: TGTGCCAGCAGCCAAGCTCTTTTTCCGCAGTATTTT. Translation gives CASSQALFPQYF.